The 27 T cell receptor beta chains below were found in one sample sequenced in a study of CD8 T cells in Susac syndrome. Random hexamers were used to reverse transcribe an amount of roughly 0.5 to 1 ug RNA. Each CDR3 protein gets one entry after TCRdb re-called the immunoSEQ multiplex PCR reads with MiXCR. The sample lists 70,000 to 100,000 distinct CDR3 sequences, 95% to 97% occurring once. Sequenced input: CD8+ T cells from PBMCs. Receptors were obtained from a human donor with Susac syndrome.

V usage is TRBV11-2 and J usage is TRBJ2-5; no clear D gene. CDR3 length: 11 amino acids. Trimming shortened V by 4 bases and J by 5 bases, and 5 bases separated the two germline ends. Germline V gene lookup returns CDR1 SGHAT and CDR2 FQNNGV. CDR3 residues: CASSSWETQYF. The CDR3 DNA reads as TGTGCCAGCAGCTCCTGGGAGACCCAGTACTTC.

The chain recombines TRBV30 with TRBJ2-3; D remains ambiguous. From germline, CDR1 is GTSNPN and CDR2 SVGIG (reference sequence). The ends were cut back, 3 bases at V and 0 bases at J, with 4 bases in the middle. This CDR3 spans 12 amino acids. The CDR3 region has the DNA TGTGCCTGGAGGCGGAGCACAGATACGCAGTATTTT. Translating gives CAWRRSTDTQYF.

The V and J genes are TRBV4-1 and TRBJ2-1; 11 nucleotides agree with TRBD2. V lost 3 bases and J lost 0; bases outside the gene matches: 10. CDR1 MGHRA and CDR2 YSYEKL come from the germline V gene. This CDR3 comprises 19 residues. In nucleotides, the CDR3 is TGCGCCAGCAGCCAGGCTACAGGACTAGCGGGCGTCTCCTACAATGAGCAGTTCTTC. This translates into CASSQATGLAGVSYNEQFF.

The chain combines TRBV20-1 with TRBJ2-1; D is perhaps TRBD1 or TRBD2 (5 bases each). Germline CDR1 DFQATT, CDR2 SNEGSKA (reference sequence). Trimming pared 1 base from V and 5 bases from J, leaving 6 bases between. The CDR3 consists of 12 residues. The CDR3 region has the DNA TGCAGTGCTAGAGGGGACCACAATGAGCAGTTCTTC. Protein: CSARGDHNEQFF.

The CDR3 spells CSVEDHHGGLNNEQFF. The CDR3 DNA sequence: TGCAGCGTTGAAGATCATCATGGGGGGTTAAACAATGAGCAGTTCTTC. The chain uses TRBV29-1 and TRBJ2-1; D is perhaps TRBD2 (6 bases). The germline V gene has CDR1 SQVTM and CDR2 ANQGSEA. Trimming took off 0 bases at V and 5 bases at J, with 17 bases between the two ends. The CDR3 runs to 16 residues.

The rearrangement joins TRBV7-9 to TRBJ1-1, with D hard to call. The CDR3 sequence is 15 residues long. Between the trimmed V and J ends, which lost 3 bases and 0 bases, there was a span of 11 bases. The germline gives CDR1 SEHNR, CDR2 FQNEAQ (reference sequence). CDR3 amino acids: CASSLVQLLNTEAFF. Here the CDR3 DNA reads TGTGCCAGCAGCTTGGTACAGCTTTTGAACACTGAAGCTTTCTTT. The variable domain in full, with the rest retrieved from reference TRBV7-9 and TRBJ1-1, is DTGVSQNPRHKITKRGQNVTFRCDPISEHNRLYWYRQTLGQGPEFLTYFQNEAQLEKSRLLSDRFSAERPKGSFSTLEIQRTEQGDSAMYLCASSLVQLLNTEAFFGQGTRLTVV.

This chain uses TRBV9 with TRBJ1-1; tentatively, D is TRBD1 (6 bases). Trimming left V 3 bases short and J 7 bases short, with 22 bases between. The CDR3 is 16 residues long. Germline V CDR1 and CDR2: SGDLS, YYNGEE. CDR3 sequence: CASSDRQEGEIGEAFF. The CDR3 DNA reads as TGTGCCAGCAGCGATCGACAGGAGGGGGAAATAGGTGAAGCTTTCTTT.

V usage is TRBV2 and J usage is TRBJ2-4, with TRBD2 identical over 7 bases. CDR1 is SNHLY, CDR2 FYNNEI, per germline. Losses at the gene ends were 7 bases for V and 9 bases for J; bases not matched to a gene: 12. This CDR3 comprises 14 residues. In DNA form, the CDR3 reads TGTGCCAGCACATCCGAGGGAGGGTTTCGCATTCAGTACTTC. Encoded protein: CASTSEGGFRIQYF.

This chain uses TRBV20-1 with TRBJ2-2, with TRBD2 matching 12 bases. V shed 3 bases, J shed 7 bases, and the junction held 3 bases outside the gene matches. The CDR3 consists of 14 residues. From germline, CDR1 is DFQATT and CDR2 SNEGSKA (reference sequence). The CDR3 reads CSASRLAGDGELFF. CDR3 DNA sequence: TGCAGTGCTAGTAGACTAGCGGGGGACGGGGAGCTGTTTTTT.

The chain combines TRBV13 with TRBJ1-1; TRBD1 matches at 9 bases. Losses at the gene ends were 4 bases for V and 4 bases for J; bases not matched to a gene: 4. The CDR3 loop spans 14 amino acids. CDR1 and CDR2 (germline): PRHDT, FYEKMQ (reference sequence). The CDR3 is CASSSDRGVTEAFF. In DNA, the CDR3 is TGTGCCAGCAGCTCCGACAGGGGGGTCACTGAAGCTTTCTTT.

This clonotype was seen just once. DNA of the CDR3: TGTGCCAGCAGCCACCCTGGGCTGGGAAAAGATGAAAAACTGTTTTTT. Translating gives CASSHPGLGKDEKLFF. The chain links TRBV7-9 to TRBJ1-4, with D unresolved. Germline CDR1 reads SEHNR; CDR2 reads FQNEAQ (reference sequence). The CDR3 runs 16 residues. Trimming left V 5 bases short and J 6 bases short, with 19 bases between.

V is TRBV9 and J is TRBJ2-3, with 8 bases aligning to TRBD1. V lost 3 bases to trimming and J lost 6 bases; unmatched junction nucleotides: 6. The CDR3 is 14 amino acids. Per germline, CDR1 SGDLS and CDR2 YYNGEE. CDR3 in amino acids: CASSASGGEDTQYF. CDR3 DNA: TGTGCCAGCAGCGCCTCAGGGGGCGAGGATACGCAGTATTTT. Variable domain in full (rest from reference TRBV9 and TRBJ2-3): DSGVTQTPKHLITATGQRVTLRCSPRSGDLSVYWYQQSLDQGLQFLIQYYNGEERAKGNILERFSAQQFPDLHSELNLSSLELGDSALYFCASSASGGEDTQYFGPGTRLTVL.

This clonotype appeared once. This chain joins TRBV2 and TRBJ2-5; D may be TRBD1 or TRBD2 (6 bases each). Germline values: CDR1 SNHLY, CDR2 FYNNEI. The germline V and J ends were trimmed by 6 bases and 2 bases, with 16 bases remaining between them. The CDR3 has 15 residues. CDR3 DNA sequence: TGTGCCAGCAGGGCCTTTGGGGGGCAGCAAGAGACCCAGTACTTC. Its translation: CASRAFGGQQETQYF.

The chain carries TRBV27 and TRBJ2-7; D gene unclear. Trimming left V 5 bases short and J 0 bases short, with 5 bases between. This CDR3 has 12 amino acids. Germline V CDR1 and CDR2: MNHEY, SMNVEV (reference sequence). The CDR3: CASSHDSYEQYF. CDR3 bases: TGTGCCAGCAGTCACGACTCCTACGAGCAGTACTTC.

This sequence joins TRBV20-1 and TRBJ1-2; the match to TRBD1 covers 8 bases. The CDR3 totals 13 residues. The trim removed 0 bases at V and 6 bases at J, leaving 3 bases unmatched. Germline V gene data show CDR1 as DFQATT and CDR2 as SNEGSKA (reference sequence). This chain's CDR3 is CSARELTGDGYTF. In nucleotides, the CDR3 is TGCAGTGCTAGAGAGTTGACAGGGGATGGCTACACCTTC.

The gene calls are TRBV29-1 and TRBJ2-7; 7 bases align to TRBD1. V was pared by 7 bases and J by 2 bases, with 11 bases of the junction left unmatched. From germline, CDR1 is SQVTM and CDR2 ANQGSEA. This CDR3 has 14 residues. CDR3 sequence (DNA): TGCAGCGCCCAAGTCCGGGACAGCACCTACGAGCAGTACTTC. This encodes CSAQVRDSTYEQYF.

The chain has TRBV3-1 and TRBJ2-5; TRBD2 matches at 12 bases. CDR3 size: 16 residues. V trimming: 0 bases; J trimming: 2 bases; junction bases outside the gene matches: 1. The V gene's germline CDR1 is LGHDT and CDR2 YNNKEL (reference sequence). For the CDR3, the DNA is TGTGCCAGCAGCCAAGACACTAGCGGGGGGCAAGAGACCCAGTACTTC. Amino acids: CASSQDTSGGQETQYF.

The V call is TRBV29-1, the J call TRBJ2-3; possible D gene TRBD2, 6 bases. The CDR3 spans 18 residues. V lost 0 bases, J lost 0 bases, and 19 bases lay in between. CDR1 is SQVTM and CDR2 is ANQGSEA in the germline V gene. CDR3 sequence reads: CSVEDDGRRGPSTDTQYF. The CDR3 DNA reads TGCAGCGTTGAAGATGATGGTAGGCGGGGCCCTAGCACAGATACGCAGTATTTT.

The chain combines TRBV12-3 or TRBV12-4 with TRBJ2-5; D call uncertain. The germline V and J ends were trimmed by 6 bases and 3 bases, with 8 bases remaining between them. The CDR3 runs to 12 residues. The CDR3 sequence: CASSRDEETQYF. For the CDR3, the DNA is TGTGCCAGCAGCCGCGATGAAGAGACCCAGTACTTC.

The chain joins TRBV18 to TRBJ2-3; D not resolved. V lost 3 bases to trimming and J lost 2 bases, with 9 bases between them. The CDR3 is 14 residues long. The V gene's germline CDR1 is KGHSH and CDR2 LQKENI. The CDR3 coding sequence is TGTGCCAGCTCACCGGGTGACTCCACAGATACGCAGTATTTT. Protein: CASSPGDSTDTQYF.

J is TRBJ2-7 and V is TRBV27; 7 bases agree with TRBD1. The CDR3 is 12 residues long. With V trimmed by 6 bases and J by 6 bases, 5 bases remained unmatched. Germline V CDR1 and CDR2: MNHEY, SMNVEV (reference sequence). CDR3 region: CASRTSGGEQYF. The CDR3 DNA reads TGTGCCAGCAGGACCTCAGGGGGCGAGCAGTACTTC.

The CDR3 spells CAWSVQEGQVLTF. Written as DNA, the CDR3 is TGTGCCTGGAGTGTACAGGAGGGACAAGTCCTGACTTTC. The chain has TRBV30 and TRBJ2-6, with D possibly being TRBD1 or TRBD2 (6 bases each). V lost 0 bases to trimming and J lost 13 bases, with 13 bases between them. The CDR3 spans 13 residues. Germline assignment: CDR1 GTSNPN and CDR2 SVGIG (reference sequence).

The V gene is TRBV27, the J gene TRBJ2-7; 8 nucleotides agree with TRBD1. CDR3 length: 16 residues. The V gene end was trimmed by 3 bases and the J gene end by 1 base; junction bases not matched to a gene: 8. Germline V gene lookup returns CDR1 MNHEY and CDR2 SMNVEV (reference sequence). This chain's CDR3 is CASSFLDRVASYEQYF. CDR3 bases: TGTGCCAGCAGTTTCCTGGACAGGGTAGCTTCCTACGAGCAGTACTTC.

CDR3 amino acids: CAAARGTSTEAFF. The CDR3 DNA reads TGTGCGGCTGCTAGAGGGACGAGCACTGAAGCTTTCTTT. The chain uses TRBV19 and TRBJ1-1; possibly TRBD1 for D (5 bases). CDR3 length equals 13 residues. Per the germline V gene, CDR1 is LNHDA and CDR2 is SQIVND (reference sequence).

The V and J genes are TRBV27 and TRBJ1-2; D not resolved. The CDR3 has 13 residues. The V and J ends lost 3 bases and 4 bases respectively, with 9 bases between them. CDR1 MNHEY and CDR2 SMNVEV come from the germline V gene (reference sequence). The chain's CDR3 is CASSFHNSYGYTF. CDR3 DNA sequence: TGTGCCAGCAGTTTCCACAACAGCTATGGCTACACCTTC.

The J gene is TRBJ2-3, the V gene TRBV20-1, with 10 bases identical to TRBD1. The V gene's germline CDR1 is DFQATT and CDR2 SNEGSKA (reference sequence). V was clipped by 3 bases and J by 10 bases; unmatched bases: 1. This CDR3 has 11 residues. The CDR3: CSASGTGAQYF. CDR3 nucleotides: TGCAGTGCTAGTGGGACAGGGGCGCAGTATTTT.

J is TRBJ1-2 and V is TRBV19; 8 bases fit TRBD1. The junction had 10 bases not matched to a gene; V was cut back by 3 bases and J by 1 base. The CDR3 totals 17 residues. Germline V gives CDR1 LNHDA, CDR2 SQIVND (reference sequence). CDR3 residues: CASSMRRGQAGNYGYTF. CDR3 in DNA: TGTGCCAGTAGTATGAGAAGGGGACAGGCCGGTAACTATGGCTACACCTTC.